Each of the 14 T cell receptor beta chains below was sequenced from the same sample in a study of shared clonotypes between healthy human individuals. Clones were read by immunoSEQ multiplex PCR, and TCRdb kept only the in-frame ones, dropping some. The sample has just over 2,000,000 clones; 90% to 95% are singletons. The sample taken for sequencing was naive CD4+ T cells sorted from blood. Subset described: CD45RA+ positively selected. All receptors come from a man between 18 and 35 years old in good health.

The chain joins TRBV5-6 to TRBJ2-1; D call uncertain. The CDR3 runs 15 residues. Germline V gives CDR1 SGHDT, CDR2 YYEEEE. Trimming shortened V by 2 bases and J by 0 bases, and 9 bases separated the two germline ends. The CDR3 region is CASSFENPSYNEQFF. The CDR3 coding sequence is TGTGCCAGCAGCTTCGAGAACCCCTCCTACAATGAGCAGTTCTTC.

About this clone itself: The same CDR3 also results from other DNA sequences found in this sample. The chain combines TRBV7-2 with TRBJ2-7, with D tentatively TRBD1 (5 bases). This CDR3 is built from 12 residues. Trimming removed 1 base from V and 7 bases from J, with 8 bases in between. Germline values: CDR1 SGHTA, CDR2 FQGNSA. The CDR3 sequence is CASSLVGREQYF. The CDR3, as DNA: TGTGCCAGCAGCTTAGTGGGGCGGGAGCAGTACTTC.

The rearrangement uses TRBV6-5 and TRBJ2-1; the match to TRBD1 covers 8 bases. J was trimmed by 2 bases and V by 5 bases; bases with no gene match: 5. The germline V gene has CDR1 MNHEY and CDR2 SVGAGI. The CDR3 has 15 amino acids. In DNA, the CDR3 is TGTGCCAGCAGTCGGACAGGGTCCGCCTACAATGAGCAGTTCTTC. Protein sequence: CASSRTGSAYNEQFF.

The chain uses TRBV6-1 and TRBJ2-1, with 7 bases aligning to TRBD2. Trimming removed 6 bases from V and 5 bases from J; junction bases left unmatched: 7. This CDR3 spans 14 amino acids. CDR1 is MNHNS, CDR2 SASEGT, per germline. The DNA for the CDR3 is TGTGCCAGCAGCTGGACTAGTGGGGACAATGAGCAGTTCTTC. It encodes CASSWTSGDNEQFF.

The CDR3 nucleotides read TGCGCCACCCAAGATCGGGGTGAGGCTTCGGGCTACACCTTC. Protein product: CATQDRGEASGYTF. The genes are TRBV10-2 and TRBJ1-2; D is uncertain. CDR3 length: 14 amino acids. Trimming removed 10 bases from V and 8 bases from J, with 23 bases in between. Germline-derived CDR1 and CDR2 are WSHSY and SAAADI.

A note on this clone: This specimen includes other DNA sequences encoding the same CDR3. The rearrangement links TRBV18 to TRBJ2-3; D possibly corresponds to TRBD2 (5 bases). The CDR3 sequence is 14 residues long. V was shortened by 1 base and J by 0 bases, with 5 bases between the two germline ends. Germline values: CDR1 KGHSH, CDR2 LQKENI. CDR3: CASSPRGSTDTQYF. The CDR3 nucleotides read TGTGCCAGCTCACCACGAGGGAGCACAGATACGCAGTATTTT.

V gene TRBV5-6 combines with J gene TRBJ2-7; unclear D gene. The CDR3 is made up of 11 amino acids. Germline V CDR1 and CDR2: SGHDT, YYEEEE. The V gene lost 2 bases and the J gene lost 6 bases, with 6 bases spanning the gap. CDR3 amino acids: CASSFLLEQYF. The CDR3 DNA follows: TGTGCCAGCAGCTTCCTCCTCGAGCAGTACTTC.

The chain employs TRBV2 and TRBJ1-5; perhaps TRBD1 as D (5 bases). The V end lost 2 bases, the J end lost 8 bases, and 16 bases lay between the germline ends. This CDR3 comprises 15 residues. The germline gives CDR1 SNHLY, CDR2 FYNNEI. The CDR3: CASSEYAREIEPQHF. CDR3 DNA: TGTGCCAGCAGTGAATATGCCAGGGAGATAGAGCCCCAGCATTTT.

V is TRBV6-5 and J is TRBJ1-4, with D possibly TRBD1 on 5 matching bases. CDR1 MNHEY and CDR2 SVGAGI come from the germline V gene. Trimming pared 5 bases from V and 7 bases from J, leaving 14 bases between. The CDR3 consists of 14 residues. This CDR3 is CASSIGGIGEKLFF. CDR3 DNA: TGTGCCAGCAGTATCGGGGGGATCGGTGAAAAACTGTTTTTT.

The chain is built from TRBV6-1 and TRBJ2-3; either TRBD1 or TRBD2 may supply D (6 bases each). Trimming removed 3 bases from V and 4 bases from J, with 17 bases in between. This CDR3 contains 16 residues. The germline V gene encodes CDR1 MNHNS and CDR2 SASEGT. The CDR3 region is CASSDSGAKSPDTQYF. The CDR3 DNA reads as TGTGCCAGCAGTGATTCGGGGGCCAAATCCCCAGATACGCAGTATTTT.

The chain has TRBV23-1 and TRBJ2-2; 8 bases map to TRBD1. TRBV23-1 is identified as an open reading frame with a role that is uncertain. The CDR3 has 15 amino acids. After removal of 6 bases from V and 3 bases from J, the junction contained 6 bases not matched to a gene. CDR3 sequence: CASRFQGADTGELFF. The CDR3 DNA follows: TGCGCCAGCAGATTTCAGGGGGCGGACACCGGGGAGCTGTTTTTT.

J is TRBJ2-5 and V is TRBV28; 11 bases are shared with TRBD2. The CDR3 runs to 16 residues. The junction had 15 bases not matched to a gene; V was cut back by 6 bases and J by 9 bases. The V gene's germline CDR1 is MDHEN and CDR2 SYDVKM. The CDR3 DNA follows: TGTGCCAGCAGCCTATCCGGGACTAGCGGCCTGTGGTCCCAGTACTTC. The encoded protein is CASSLSGTSGLWSQYF.

This chain connects TRBV2 to TRBJ2-6; no clear D gene. CDR3 length: 18 amino acids. Trimming stripped 2 bases from V and 2 bases from J, with 16 bases between. Germline loops: CDR1 SNHLY, CDR2 FYNNEI. In DNA form, the CDR3 reads TGTGCCAGCAGTGAACGGAGTCGTACTGCTACTGGGGCCAACGTCCTGACTTTC. This sequence encodes CASSERSRTATGANVLTF.

Worth noting for this clone: Other DNA sequences in this specimen translate into the identical CDR3. V usage is TRBV5-4 and J usage is TRBJ2-7; TRBD1 aligns across 7 bases. This CDR3 is built from 14 residues. The germline gives CDR1 SGHNT, CDR2 YYREEE (reference sequence). Trimming removed 2 bases from V and 1 base from J; junction bases left unmatched: 3. CDR3 region: CASSLDRASYEQYF. CDR3 nucleotide sequence: TGTGCCAGCAGCTTAGACAGGGCTTCCTACGAGCAGTACTTC.